This record looks at one T cell receptor beta chain sequence and its context. The antigen it binds to is not known. No base quality values were provided; no much bigger clone lies one nucleotide off. These data belong to a study of control samples from healthy donors and cancer patients (TCRdb year 2020). Library generation was performed with the immunoSEQ multiplex PCR assay. TCRdb carries this immuneACCESS record with in-frame sequences only. Its versions omit some clonotypes, under half of them owing to an unresolved V gene in the studies checked, with the rest unexplained. The sample profile shows around 83,000 clones; roughly 93% of them were found once. Of the sample, roughly 1.2% falls within the top ten clones. This TCR derives from a woman between 35 and 50 years old with lung cancer. The sequencing sample was made of PBMCs.

The CDR3 sequence is CASSTRTGGMDEQYF. The base sequence is TGTGCCAGCAGCACGCGGACAGGGGGCATGGACGAGCAGTACTTC. This receptor chain uses TRBV14 and TRBJ2-7; 11 bases in between match TRBD1. From the germline V gene, CDR1 is SGHDN and CDR2 is FVKESK. Reading from cysteine to phenylalanine, the CDR3 counts 15 amino acids. Solely the CDR3 DNA is kept, with 45 bases framed from the first base. V trim: 5 bases; J trim: 5 bases; unmatched bases: 8.